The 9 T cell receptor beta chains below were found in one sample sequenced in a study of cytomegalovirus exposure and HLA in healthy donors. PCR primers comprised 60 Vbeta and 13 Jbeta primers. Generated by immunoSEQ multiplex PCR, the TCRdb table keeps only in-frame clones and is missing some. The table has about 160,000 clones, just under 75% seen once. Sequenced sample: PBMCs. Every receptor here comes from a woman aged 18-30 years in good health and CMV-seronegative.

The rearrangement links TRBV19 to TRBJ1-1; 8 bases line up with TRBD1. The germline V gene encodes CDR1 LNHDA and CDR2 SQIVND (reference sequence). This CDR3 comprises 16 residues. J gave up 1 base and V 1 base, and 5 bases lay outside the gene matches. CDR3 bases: TGTGCCAGTAGTATAGGAACAGGGGGTCGGAACACTGAAGCTTTCTTT. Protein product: CASSIGTGGRNTEAFF.

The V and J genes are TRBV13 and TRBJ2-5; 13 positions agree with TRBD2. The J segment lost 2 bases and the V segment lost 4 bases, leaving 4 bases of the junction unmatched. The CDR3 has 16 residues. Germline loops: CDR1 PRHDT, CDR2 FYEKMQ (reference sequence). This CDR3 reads CASSYGTSGAQETQYF. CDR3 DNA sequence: TGTGCCAGCAGCTACGGGACTAGCGGGGCTCAAGAGACCCAGTACTTC. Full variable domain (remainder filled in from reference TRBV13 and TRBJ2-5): AAGVIQSPRHLIKEKRETATLKCYPIPRHDTVYWYQQGPGQDPQFLISFYEKMQSDKGSIPDRFSAQQFSDYHSELNMSSLELGDSALYFCASSYGTSGAQETQYFGPGTRLLVL.

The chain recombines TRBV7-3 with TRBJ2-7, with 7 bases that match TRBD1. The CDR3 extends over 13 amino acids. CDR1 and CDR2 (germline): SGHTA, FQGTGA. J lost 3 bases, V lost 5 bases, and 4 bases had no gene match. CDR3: CASSANRGYEQYF. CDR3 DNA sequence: TGTGCCAGCAGCGCCAACAGGGGCTACGAGCAGTACTTC.

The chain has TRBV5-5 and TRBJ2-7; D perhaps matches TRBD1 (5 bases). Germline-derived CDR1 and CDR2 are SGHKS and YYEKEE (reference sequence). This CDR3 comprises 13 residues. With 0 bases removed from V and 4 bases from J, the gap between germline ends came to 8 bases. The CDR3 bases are TGTGCCAGCAGCTTGGGACAGTGGTACGAGCAGTACTTC. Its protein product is CASSLGQWYEQYF.

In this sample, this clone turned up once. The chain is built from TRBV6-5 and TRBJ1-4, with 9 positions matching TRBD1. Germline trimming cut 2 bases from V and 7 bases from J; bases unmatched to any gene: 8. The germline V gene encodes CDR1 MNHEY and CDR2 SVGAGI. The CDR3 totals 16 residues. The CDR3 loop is CASSYSWTGAGEKLFF. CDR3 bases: TGTGCCAGCAGTTACAGTTGGACAGGGGCGGGTGAAAAACTGTTTTTT.

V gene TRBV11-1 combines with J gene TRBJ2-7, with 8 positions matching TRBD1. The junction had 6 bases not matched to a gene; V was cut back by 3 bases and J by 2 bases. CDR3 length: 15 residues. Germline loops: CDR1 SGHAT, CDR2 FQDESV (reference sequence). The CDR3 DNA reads TGTGCCAGCAGCTTTTTGCCGGACAGGGCCTACGAGCAGTACTTC. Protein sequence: CASSFLPDRAYEQYF.

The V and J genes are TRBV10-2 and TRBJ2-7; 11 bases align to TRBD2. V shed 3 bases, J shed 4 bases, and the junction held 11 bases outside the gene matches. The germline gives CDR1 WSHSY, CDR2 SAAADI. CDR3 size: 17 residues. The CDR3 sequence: CASSDFTLGTSGYEQYV. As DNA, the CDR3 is TGCGCCAGCAGTGATTTTACACTTGGGACTAGCGGTTACGAGCAGTACGTC.

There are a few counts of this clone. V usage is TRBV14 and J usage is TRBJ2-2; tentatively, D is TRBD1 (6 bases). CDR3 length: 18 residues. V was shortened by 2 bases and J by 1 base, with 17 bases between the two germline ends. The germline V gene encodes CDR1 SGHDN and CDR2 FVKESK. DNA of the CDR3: TGTGCCAGCAGCCAAAGAGATTTGACAGGAAAGAACACCGGGGAGCTGTTTTTT. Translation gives CASSQRDLTGKNTGELFF.

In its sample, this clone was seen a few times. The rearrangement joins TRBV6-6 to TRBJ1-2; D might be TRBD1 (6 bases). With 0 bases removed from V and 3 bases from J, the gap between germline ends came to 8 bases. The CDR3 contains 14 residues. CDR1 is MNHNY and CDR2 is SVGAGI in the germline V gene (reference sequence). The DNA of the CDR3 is TGTGCCAGCAGTTACTCTGAGGGGGACTATGGCTACACCTTC. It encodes CASSYSEGDYGYTF.